This T cell receptor (beta chain) was profiled in a study of shared clonotypes between healthy human individuals. Source study methods: ImmunoSEQ gave junction-only sequences without quality scores, so filtering differed. Sequenced by immunoSEQ multiplex PCR; TCRdb stores in-frame clones only, minus some. The DNA was the basis for D and trimming; V, J and clone size are from that table. The table includes around 340,000 clones, roughly 80% detected once. A few counts support this clone. This CDR3 is also generated by other DNA sequences in the sample. Looked up from germline, CDR1 is SGHNT and CDR2 is YYREEE (reference sequence). Trimming cost V 0 bases and J 1 base, with 4 bases left between them. The CDR3 totals 13 residues.

This sequence joins TRBV5-4 and TRBJ1-1, with D unclear. Sample: memory CD4+ T cells sorted from blood. Noted subset: CD45RA-negative fraction. This clonotype was obtained from a man aged 30 to 39 in good health. The CDR3 region is CASSLVANTEAFF. CDR3 sequence (DNA): TGTGCCAGCAGCTTGGTTGCGAACACTGAAGCTTTCTTT. The variable domain in full, completed from reference TRBV5-4 and TRBJ1-1, reads ETGVTQSPTHLIKTRGQQVTLRCSSQSGHNTVSWYQQALGQGPQFIFQYYREEENGRGNFPPRFSGLQFPNYSSELNVNALELDDSALYLCASSLVANTEAFFGQGTRLTVV.